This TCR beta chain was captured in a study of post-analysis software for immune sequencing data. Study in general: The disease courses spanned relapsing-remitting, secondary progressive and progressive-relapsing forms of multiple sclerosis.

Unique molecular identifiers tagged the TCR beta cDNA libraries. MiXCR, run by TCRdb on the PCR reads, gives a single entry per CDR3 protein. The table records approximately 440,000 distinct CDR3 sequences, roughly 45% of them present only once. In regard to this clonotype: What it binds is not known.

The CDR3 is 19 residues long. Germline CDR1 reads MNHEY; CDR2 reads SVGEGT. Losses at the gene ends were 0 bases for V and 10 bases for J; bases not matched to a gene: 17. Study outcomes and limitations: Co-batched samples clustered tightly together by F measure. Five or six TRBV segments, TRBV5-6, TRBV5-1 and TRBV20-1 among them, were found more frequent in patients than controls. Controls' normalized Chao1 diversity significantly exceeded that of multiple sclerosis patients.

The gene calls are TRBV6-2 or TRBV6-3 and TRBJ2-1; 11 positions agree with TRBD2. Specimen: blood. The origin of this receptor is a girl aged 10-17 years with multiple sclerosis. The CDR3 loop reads CASSYSSLAGGPPGAEQFF. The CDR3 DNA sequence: TGTGCCAGCAGTTACTCGTCCCTAGCGGGAGGTCCGCCGGGGGCAGAGCAGTTCTTC.